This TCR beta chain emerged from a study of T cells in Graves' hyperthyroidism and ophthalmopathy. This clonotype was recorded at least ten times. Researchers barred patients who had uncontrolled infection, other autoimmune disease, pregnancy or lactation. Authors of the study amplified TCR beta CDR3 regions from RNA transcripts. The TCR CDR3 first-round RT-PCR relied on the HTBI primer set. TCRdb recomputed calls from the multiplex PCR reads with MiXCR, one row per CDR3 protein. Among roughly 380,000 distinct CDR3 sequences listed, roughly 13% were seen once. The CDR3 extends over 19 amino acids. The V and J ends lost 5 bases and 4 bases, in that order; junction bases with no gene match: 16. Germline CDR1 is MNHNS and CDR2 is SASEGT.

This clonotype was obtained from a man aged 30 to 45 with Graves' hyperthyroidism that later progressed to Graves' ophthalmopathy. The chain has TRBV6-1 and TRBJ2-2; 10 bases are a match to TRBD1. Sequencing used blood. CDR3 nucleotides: TGTGCCAGCAGTTACCCAGTCACCGGGACAGGGGAGATCACCGGGGAGCTGTTTTTT. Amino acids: CASSYPVTGTGEITGELFF.